This TCR beta chain was documented in a study of blood T cells in healthy people across ages. Together with a sample-barcoded 5' primer, a J-beta primer mix was included in a second PCR lasting about 7 to 11 cycles. Via MiXCR, TCRdb re-called the 5' RACE reads, giving one row per CDR3 protein. The table records around 2 million distinct CDR3 sequences, around 40% of them present only once. Sequencing was done on a sample of blood. The sequence was obtained from a human donor in good health.

The CDR3 sequence is CASTQESFGGYTF. In DNA, the CDR3 is TGTGCCAGCACCCAGGAAAGCTTTGGTGGCTACACCTTC. The chain joins TRBV7-2 to TRBJ1-2, with D unclear. The CDR3 spans 13 residues. Deletions cut 7 bases from V and 7 bases from J, with 16 bases between. Germline CDR1 is SGHTA and CDR2 is FQGNSA.